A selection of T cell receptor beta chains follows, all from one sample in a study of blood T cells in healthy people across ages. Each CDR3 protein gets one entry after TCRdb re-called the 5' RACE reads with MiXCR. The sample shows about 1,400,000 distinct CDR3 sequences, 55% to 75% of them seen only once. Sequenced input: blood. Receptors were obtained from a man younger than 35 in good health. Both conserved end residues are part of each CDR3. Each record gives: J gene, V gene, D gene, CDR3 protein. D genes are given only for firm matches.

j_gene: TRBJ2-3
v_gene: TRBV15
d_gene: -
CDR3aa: CATNRDPKDTQYF

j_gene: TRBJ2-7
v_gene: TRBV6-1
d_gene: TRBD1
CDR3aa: CATPGQGTYEQYF

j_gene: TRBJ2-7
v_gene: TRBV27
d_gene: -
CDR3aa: CASRPGGPYEQYF

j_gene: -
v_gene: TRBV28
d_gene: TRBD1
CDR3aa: CASSTDRGTYEQYF

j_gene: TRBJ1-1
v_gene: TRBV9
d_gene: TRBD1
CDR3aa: CASSTRQGGLNTEAFF

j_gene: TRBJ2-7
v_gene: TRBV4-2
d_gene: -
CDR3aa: CASSQDPRGSYNEQYF

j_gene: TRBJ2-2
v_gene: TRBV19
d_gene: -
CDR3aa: CASSIGDRTGELFF

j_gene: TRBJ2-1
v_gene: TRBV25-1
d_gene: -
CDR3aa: CASSLADNTYNEQFF

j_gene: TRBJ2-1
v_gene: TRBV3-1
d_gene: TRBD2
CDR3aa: CASSHRASGRDEQFF

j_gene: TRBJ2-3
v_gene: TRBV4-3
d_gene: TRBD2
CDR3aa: CASSLWGRENTDTQYF

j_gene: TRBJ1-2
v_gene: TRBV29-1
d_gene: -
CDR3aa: CSVGARLANYGYTF

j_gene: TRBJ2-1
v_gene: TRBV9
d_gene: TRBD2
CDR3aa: CAGSGVGLAEYNEQFF

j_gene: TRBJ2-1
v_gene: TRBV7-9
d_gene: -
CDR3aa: CASSSRGAGDNEQFF

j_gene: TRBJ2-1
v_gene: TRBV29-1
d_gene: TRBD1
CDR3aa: CSVGGTGDNEQFF

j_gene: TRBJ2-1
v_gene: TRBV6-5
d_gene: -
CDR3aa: CASRPQGNQGVEQFF

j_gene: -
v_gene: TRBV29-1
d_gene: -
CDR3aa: CGPLGGRKLSYEQYF

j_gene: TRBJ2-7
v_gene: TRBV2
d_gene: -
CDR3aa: CASSVDSSHYEQYF

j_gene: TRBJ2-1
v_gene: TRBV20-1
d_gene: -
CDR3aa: CSASSERSPYNEQFF

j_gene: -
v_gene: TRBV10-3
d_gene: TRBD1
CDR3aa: CAIRPQGAHEQYF

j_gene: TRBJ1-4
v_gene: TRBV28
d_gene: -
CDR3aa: CASSLPGSEKLFF

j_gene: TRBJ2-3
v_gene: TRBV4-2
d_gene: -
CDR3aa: CASSQAAGTAAQDTQYF

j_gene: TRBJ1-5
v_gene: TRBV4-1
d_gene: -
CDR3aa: CASSQDRTAGQPQHF

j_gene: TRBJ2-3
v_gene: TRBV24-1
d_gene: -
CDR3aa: CATSDASADTQYF

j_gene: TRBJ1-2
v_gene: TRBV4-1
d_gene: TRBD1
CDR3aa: CASSPLGQGAFPYGYTF

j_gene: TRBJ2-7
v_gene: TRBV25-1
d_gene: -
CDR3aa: CASSELGRGYEQYF

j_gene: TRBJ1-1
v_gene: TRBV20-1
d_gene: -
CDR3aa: CSAPSQVGFEAFF

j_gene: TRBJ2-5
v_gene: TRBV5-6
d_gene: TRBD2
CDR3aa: CASSLQAGWETQYF

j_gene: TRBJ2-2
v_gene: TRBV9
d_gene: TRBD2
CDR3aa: CASSVDGGGVLNTGELFF

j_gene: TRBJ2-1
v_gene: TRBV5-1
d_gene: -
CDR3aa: CASSVDSEQFF

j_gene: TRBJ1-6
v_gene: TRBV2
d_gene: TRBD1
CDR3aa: CASKDRVNSPLHF

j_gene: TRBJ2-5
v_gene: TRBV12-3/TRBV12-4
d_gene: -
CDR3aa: CASSLLTGGRYF

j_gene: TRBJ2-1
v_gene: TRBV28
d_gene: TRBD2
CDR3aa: CASSETSGYNEQFF

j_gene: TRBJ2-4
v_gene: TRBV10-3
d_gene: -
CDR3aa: CAISESIRIAEGVQYF

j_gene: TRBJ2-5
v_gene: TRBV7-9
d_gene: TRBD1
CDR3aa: CASSLFAQGDDETQYF

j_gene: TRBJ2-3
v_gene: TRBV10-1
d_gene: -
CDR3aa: CASSEYRGELTDTQYF

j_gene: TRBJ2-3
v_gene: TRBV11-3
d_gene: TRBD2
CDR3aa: CASSLGAGTSGSQDTQYF

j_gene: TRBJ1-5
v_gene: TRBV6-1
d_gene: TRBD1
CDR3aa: CASSQGRQGAYSQPQHF

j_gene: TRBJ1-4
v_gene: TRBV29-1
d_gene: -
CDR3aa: CSVSSTTNEKLFF

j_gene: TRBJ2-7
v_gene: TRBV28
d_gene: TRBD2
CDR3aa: CASSVELGGEQYF

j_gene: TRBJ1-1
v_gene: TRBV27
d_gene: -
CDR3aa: CASQDGMNTEAFF

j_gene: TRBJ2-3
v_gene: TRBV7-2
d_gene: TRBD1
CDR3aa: CASSQQGLGTDTQYF